This T cell receptor beta chain was sequenced in a study of cytomegalovirus exposure and HLA in healthy donors. This clone was counted only a few times. 60 Vbeta and 13 Jbeta primers were used in PCR. TCRdb keeps only in-frame clones here, not all; method: immunoSEQ multiplex PCR. Of 130,000 to 150,000 clones listed, 75% to 80% were seen once; the top ten hold 2% to 3%. The V end lost 6 bases, the J end lost 0 bases, and 14 bases lay between the germline ends. Germline CDR1 is MNHEY and CDR2 is SMNVEV (reference sequence). The length of the CDR3 is 16 residues. The chain carries TRBV27 and TRBJ2-2; possible D gene TRBD1, 5 bases. This sequence was found in a woman under 30 in good health and CMV-seropositive. Sequenced material: PBMCs. The DNA of the CDR3 is TGTGCCAGCAGACCTAAGGGGTTCGCGAACACCGGGGAGCTGTTTTTT. Translation gives CASRPKGFANTGELFF.